This record concerns one T cell receptor beta chain sequence. The source of the sample is a study of blood T cell repertoires in COVID-19. Across the whole study: Both acute and convalescent COVID-19 samples were obtained from the United States, Italy and Spain.

CDR1 and CDR2 from the germline V gene are LNHDA and SQIVND (reference sequence). The V and J ends lost 6 bases and 7 bases, in that order; junction bases with no gene match: 8. CDR3 length: 15 amino acids. Data came from immunoSEQ multiplex PCR; TCRdb stores just in-frame clones and leaves some out. This repertoire shows 250,000 to 350,000 clones, approximately 93% found once; its top ten account for 2.2%. The gene calls are TRBV19 and TRBJ1-6; 8 bases fit TRBD1. This TCR derives from a woman aged 25 to 39 with COVID-19, enrolled during active disease. Sequencing was done on a sample of peripheral blood. CDR3 sequence: CASSTDRGGNSPLHF. The CDR3 DNA follows: TGTGCCAGTAGCACCGACAGGGGAGGGAATTCACCCCTCCACTTT.